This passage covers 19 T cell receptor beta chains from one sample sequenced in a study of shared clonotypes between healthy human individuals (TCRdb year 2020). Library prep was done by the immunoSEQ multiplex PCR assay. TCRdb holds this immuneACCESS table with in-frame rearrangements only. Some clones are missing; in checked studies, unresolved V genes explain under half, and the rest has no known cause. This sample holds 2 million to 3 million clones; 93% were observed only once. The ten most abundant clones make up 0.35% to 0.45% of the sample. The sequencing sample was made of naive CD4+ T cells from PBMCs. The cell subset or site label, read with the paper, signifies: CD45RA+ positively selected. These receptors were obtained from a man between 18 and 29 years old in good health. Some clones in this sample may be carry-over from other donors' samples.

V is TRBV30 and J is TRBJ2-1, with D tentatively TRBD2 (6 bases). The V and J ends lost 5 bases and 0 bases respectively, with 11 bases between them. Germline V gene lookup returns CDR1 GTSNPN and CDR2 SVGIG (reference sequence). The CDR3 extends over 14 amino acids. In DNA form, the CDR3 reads TGTGCCTGGGAGAGGGACTTCTCCTACAATGAGCAGTTCTTC. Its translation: CAWERDFSYNEQFF.

The CDR3: CATSAQVDQPQHF. CDR3 DNA: TGTGCCACCAGCGCACAGGTGGATCAGCCCCAGCATTTT. The chain links TRBV15 to TRBJ1-5; D perhaps matches TRBD1 (5 bases). CDR3 length: 13 residues. The V end was cut by 5 bases, the J end by 5 bases, with 10 bases between. The germline gives CDR1 LNHNV, CDR2 YYDKDF (reference sequence).

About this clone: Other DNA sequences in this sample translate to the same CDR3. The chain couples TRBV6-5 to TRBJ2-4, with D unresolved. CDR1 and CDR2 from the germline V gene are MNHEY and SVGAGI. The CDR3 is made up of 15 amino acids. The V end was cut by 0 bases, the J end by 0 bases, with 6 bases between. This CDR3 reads CASSYSGVAKNIQYF. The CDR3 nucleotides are TGTGCCAGCAGTTACTCCGGAGTAGCCAAAAACATTCAGTACTTC.

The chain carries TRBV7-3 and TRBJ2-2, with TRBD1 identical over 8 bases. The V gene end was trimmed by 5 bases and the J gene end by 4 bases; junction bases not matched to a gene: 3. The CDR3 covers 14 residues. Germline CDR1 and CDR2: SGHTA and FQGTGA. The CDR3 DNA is TGTGCCAGCAGCGGACAGGGCGGCACCGGGGAGCTGTTTTTT. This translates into CASSGQGGTGELFF. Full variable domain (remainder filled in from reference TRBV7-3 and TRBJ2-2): GAGVSQTPSNKVTEKGKYVELRCDPISGHTALYWYRQSLGQGPEFLIYFQGTGAADDSGLPNDRFFAVRPEGSVSTLKIQRTERGDSAVYLCASSGQGGTGELFFGEGSRLTVL.

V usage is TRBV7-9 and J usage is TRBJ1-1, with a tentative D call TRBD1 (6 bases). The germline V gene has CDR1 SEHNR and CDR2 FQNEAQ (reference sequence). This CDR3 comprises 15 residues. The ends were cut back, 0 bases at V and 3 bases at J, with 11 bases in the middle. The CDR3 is CASSLAGGIYTEAFF. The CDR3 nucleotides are TGTGCCAGCAGCTTAGCAGGGGGTATTTACACTGAAGCTTTCTTT.

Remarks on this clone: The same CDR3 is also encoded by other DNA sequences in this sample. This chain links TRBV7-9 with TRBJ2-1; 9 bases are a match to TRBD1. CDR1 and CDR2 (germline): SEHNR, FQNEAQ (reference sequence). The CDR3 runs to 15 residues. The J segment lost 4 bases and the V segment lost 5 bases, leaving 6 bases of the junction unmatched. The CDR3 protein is CASSLDRGSYNEQFF. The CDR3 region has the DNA TGTGCCAGCAGCCTGGACAGGGGATCGTACAATGAGCAGTTCTTC.

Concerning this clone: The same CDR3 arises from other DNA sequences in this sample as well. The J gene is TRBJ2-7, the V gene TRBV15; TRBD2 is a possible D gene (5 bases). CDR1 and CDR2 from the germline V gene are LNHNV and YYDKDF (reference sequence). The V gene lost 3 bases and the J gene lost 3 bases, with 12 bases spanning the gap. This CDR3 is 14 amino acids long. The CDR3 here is CATSRGGSSYEQYF. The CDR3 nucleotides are TGTGCCACCAGCAGGGGTGGGAGTAGCTACGAGCAGTACTTC.

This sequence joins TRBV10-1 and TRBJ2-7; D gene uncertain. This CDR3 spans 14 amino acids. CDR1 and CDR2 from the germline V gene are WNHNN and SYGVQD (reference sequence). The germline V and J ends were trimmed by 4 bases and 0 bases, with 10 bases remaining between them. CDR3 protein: CASSAGRSSYEQYF. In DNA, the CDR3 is TGCGCCAGCAGTGCAGGCAGGAGCTCCTACGAGCAGTACTTC.

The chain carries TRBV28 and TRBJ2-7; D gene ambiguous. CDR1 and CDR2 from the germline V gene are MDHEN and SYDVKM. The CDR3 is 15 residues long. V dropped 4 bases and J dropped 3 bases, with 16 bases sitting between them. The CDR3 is CASSWKGSVLYEQYF. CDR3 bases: TGTGCCAGCAGTTGGAAGGGATCGGTTCTCTACGAGCAGTACTTC.

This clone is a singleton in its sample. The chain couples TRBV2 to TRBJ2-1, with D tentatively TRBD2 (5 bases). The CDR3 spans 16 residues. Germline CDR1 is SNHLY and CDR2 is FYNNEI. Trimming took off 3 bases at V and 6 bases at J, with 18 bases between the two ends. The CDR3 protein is CASSDYRGSGLNEQFF. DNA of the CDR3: TGTGCCAGCAGTGATTATCGGGGTTCCGGTCTCAATGAGCAGTTCTTC.

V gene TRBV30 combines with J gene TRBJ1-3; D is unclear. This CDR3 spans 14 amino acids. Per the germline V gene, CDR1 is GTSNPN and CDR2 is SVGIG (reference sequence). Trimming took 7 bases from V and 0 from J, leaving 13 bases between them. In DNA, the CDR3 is TGTGCCTCATTAGCGCGGAGCTCTGGAAACACCATATATTTT. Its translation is CASLARSSGNTIYF.

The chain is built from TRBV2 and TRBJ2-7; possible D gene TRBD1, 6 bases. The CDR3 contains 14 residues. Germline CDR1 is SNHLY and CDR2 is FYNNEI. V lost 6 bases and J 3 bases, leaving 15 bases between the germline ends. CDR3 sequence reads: CASSQRTAGYEQYF. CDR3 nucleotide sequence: TGTGCCAGCAGCCAGAGGACAGCTGGCTACGAGCAGTACTTC.

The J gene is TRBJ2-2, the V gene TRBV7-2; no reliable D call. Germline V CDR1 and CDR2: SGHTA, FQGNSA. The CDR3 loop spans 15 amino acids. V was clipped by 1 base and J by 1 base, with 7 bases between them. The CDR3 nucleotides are TGTGCCAGCAGCTTAGTTGCCGTGAACACCGGGGAGCTGTTTTTT. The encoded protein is CASSLVAVNTGELFF.

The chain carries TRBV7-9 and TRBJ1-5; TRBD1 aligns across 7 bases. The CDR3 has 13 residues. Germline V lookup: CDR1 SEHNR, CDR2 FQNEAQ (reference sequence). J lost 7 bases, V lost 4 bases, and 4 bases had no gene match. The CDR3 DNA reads TGTGCCAGCAGCTCCCAACAGGGGCAGCCCCAGCATTTT. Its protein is CASSSQQGQPQHF.

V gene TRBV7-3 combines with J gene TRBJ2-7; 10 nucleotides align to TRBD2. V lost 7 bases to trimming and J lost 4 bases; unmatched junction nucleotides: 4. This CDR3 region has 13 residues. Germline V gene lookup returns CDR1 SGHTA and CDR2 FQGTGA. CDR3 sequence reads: CASNSGRTYEQYF. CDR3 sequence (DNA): TGTGCCAGCAATAGCGGGAGGACGTACGAGCAGTACTTC.

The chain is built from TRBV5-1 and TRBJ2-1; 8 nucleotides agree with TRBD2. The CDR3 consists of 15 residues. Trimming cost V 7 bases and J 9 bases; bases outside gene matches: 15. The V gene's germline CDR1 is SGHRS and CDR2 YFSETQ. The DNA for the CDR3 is TGCGCCAGCCAAGGGGTGGCAGGGACTAGTGGTGAGCAGTTCTTC. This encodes CASQGVAGTSGEQFF.

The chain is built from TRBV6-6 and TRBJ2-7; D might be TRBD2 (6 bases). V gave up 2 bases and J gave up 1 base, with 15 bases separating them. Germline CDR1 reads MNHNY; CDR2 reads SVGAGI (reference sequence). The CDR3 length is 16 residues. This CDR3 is CASSYAGPGLSYEQYF. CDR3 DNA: TGTGCCAGCAGTTACGCCGGGCCAGGACTATCCTACGAGCAGTACTTC.

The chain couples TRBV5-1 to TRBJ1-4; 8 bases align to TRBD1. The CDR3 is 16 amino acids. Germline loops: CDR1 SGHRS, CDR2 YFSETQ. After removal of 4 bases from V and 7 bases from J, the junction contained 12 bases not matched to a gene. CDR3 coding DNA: TGCGCCAGCAGCGTTGGACAGGGCGTAATTTCTGAAAAACTGTTTTTT. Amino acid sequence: CASSVGQGVISEKLFF. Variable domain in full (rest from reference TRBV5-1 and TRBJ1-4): KAGVTQTPRYLIKTRGQQVTLSCSPISGHRSVSWYQQTPGQGLQFLFEYFSETQRNKGNFPGRFSGRQFSNSRSEMNVSTLELGDSALYLCASSVGQGVISEKLFFGSGTQLSVL.

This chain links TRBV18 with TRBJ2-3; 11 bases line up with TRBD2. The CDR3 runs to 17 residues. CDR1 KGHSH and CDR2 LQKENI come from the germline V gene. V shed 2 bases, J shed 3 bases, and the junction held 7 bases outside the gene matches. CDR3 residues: CASSPGTSGHRTDTQYF. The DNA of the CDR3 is TGTGCCAGCTCACCAGGGACTAGCGGACATCGGACAGATACGCAGTATTTT.